This TCR beta chain is drawn from a study of blood T cells in healthy people across ages. The CDR3 loop spans 20 amino acids. About this clonotype: Its antigen remains unknown.

Sample-barcoded 5' priming and a J-beta primer mix drove a second PCR of about 6 to 12 cycles. TCRdb re-analysed the 5' RACE reads in MiXCR, keeping a single row per CDR3 protein. The sample includes more than 1.4 million distinct CDR3 sequences, around two fifths seen only once; the top ten take approximately 7.9%. Findings of the study overall: Naive T cell percentage strongly correlated with TCR beta diversity.

Material for sequencing was blood. The receptor's source is a woman in her late teens or twenties in good health. J is TRBJ2-3 and V is TRBV21-1; no DNA check was done on the table's D call, TRBD1. TRBV21-1 is marked as a pseudogene. The CDR3 spells CASSSSRPRDPKARTDTQYF. In DNA form, the CDR3 reads TGTGCCAGCAGCTCTTCAAGACCCCGGGACCCTAAGGCCCGCACAGATACGCAGTATTTT.